Below, 3 T cell receptor beta chains from the same sample are listed, as sequenced in a study of PD-L1 blockade in urothelial cancer (dated by TCRdb to about 2017). According to the study, the label for this sample's time point signals: pretreatment peripheral blood. Library preparation employed the immunoSEQ multiplex PCR assay. The immuneACCESS repertoire file appears here via TCRdb, limited to in-frame rearrangements. These files lack a portion of the clones; in checked studies, under half of the deficit traces to unresolved V genes, and the cause of the others is not known. The sample records approximately 50,000 clones, approximately 78% of which are singletons. Under 2% of the sample is in the top ten clones. The sample in question was PBMCs, obtained around atezolizumab (anti-PD-L1) treatment. These receptors were obtained from a man over 45 with urothelial cancer.

The genes are TRBV6-4 and TRBJ2-1; 7 bases match TRBD1. After removal of 4 bases from V and 2 bases from J, the junction contained 2 bases not matched to a gene. Germline CDR1 MRHNA, CDR2 SNTAGT. This CDR3 region has 14 residues. CDR3 amino acids: CASSGGGPYNEQFF. The CDR3 nucleotides read TGTGCCAGCAGTGGAGGGGGCCCCTACAATGAGCAGTTCTTC.

The genes are TRBV19 and TRBJ2-1, with 10 bases matching TRBD2. J lost 6 bases, V lost 3 bases, and 8 bases had no gene match. CDR3 size: 16 residues. Germline CDR1 is LNHDA and CDR2 is SQIVND (reference sequence). DNA for the CDR3: TGTGCCAGTAGTATGCGAGCGGGGGGGCCGGGCAATGAGCAGTTCTTC. Translation gives CASSMRAGGPGNEQFF.

V gene TRBV7-2 combines with J gene TRBJ1-5, with D maybe TRBD1 (5 bases). The CDR3 contains 12 residues. Looked up from germline, CDR1 is SGHTA and CDR2 is FQGNSA. V gave up 5 bases and J gave up 7 bases, with 9 bases separating them. DNA for the CDR3: TGTGCCAGCAGCCCGGGGGTGCAGCCCCAGCATTTT. It encodes CASSPGVQPQHF. The whole variable domain, remainder taken from reference TRBV7-2 and TRBJ1-5, is GAGVSQSPSNKVTEKGKDVELRCDPISGHTALYWYRQSLGQGLEFLIYFQGNSAPDKSGLPSDRFSAERTGGSVSTLTIQRTQQEDSAVYLCASSPGVQPQHFGDGTRLSIL.